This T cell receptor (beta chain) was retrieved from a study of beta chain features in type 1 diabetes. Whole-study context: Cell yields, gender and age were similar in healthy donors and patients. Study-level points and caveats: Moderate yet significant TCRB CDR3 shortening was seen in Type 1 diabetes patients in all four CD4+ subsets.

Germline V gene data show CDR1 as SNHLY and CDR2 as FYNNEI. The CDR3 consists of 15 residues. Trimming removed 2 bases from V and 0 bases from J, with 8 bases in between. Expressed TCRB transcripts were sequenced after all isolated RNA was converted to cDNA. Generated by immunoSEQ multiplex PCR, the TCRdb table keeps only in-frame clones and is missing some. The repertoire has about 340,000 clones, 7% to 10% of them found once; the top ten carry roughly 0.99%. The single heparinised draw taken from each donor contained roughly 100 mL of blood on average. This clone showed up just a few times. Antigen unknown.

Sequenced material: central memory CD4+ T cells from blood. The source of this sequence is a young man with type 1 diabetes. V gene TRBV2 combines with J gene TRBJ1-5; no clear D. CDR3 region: CASSEPGISNQPQHF. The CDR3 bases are TGTGCCAGCAGTGAACCCGGTATTAGCAATCAGCCCCAGCATTTT. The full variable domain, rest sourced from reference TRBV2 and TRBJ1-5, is EPEVTQTPSHQVTQMGQEVILRCVPISNHLYFYWYRQILGQKVEFLVSFYNNEISEKSEIFDDQFSVERPDGSNFTLKIRSTKLEDSAMYFCASSEPGISNQPQHFGDGTRLSIL.